Given below is one T cell receptor (beta chain) in context. Its specificity is not known. Germline values: CDR1 MNHEY, CDR2 SMNVEV (reference sequence). V gave up 6 bases and J gave up 9 bases; unmatched junction bases: 3. The CDR3 is made up of 13 amino acids. Indicated treatment: oral pan-JAK inhibitor, 5-10 mg twice daily. The data originate from a study of CD8+ T cells in alopecia areata. Study-wide context: Oral tofacitinib (5 to 10 mg twice daily) was administered to treated patients.

Findings and caveats of the study: Higher clonality than in normal scalp was seen in lesional scalp, especially alopecia totalis/universalis.

cDNA serving as the sequencing template came from extracted, reverse transcribed RNA. Measured with immunoSEQ multiplex PCR; TCRdb has only the in-frame clones, and not every one. The sample carries about 110,000 clones, approximately 54% recorded once. V and J are TRBV27 and TRBJ1-6; the match to TRBD1 covers 9 bases. The source is a human donor with alopecia areata. The sample in question was CD8+ T cells sorted from blood, obtained at week 24, from a patient treated with tofacitinib. The DNA for the CDR3 is TGTGCCAGCAGCTGGGACAGGGCTTCACCCCTCCACTTT. Residues: CASSWDRASPLHF.